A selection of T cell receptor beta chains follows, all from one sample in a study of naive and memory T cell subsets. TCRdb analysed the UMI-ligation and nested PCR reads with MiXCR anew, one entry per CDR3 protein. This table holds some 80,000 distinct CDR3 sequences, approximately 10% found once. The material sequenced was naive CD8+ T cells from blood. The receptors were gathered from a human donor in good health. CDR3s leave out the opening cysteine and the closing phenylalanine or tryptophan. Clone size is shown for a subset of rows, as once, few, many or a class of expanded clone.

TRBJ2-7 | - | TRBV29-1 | SVVGTSGSQNEQY
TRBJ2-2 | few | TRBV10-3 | AISAVGAGGPGTGELF
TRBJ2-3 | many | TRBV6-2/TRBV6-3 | ASSYSAPGRGDTDTQY
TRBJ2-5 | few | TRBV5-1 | ASSLGDGYRGGETQY
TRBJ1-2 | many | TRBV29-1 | SAAGTGGEYGYT
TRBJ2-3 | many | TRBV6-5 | ASSIAGDTDTQY
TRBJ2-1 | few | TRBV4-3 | ASSQDGSYSYNEQF
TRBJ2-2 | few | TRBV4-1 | ASSQRTSGRMNTGELF
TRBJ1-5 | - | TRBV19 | ASSMGMGQPQH
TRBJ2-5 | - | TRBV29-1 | SAEPDRVRQETQY
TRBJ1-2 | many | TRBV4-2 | ASSLRLGGSANYGYT
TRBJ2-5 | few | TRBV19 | ASSPPYDLQETQY
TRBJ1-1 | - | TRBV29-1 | SVEVGVQAF
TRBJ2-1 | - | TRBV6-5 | ASSYSSTFKGLDEQF
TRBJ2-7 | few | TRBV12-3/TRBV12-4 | ASSEGLAVHEQY
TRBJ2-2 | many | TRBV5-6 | ASSLGTAAKGLF
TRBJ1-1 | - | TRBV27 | ASRYSGEGWTEAF
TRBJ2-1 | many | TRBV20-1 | SARTPLAGTYNEQF
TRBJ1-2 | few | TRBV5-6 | ASSLGQWDDYGYT
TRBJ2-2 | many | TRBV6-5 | ASSYSSKSTGELF
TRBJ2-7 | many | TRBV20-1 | SAPGTTYEQY
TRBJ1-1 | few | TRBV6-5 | ASSSGTGRASNTEAF
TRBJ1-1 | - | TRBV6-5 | ASSNPRTGHTEAF
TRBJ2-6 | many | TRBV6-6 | ASTSVESGANVLT
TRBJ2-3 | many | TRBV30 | AWSASEGPDTQY
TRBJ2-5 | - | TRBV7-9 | ASSPASSGSILETQY
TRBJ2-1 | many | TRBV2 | ASTSRYNEQF
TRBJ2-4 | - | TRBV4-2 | ASSQYSGEAKNIQY
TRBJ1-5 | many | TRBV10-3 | AISEPKTGEISQPQH
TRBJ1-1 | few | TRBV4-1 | ASSQDNGSEAF
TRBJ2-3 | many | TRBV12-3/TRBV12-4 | ASSPTGVPDTQY
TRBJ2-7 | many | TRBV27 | ASSLNAPGNEQY
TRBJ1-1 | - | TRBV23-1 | ASKRDRPNTEAF
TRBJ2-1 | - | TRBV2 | ASGGTSAINEQF
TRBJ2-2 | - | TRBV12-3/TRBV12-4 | ASTPLGPTGELF
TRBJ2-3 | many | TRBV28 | ASSSTTGTGGDPDTQY
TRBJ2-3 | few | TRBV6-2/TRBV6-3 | ASSPPPVSDTQY
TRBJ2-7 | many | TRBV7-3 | ASSLPGGSGRLLSEQY
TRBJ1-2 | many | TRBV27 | ASSPDRNGYT